This T cell receptor (beta chain) emerged from a study of blood T cells in healthy people across ages. Regarding the study as a whole: Among long-lived donors, naive CD4+ cells were more numerous and diversity higher than in aged donors.

Germline V gene lookup returns CDR1 SGHTA and CDR2 FQGNSA. V shed 4 bases and J 4 bases; nucleotides not matched to a gene: 11. The CDR3 contains 16 residues. Through a sample-barcoded 5' primer and a J-beta primer mix, a second PCR was run for roughly 7 to 12 cycles. Every cDNA molecule carried a tag from a template-switch adaptor bearing 12 random nucleotides. TCRdb re-called the 5' RACE reads with MiXCR, one entry per CDR3 protein. The data contain 500,000 to 550,000 distinct CDR3 sequences, around 24% of them singletons. This clonotype has only a few counts. Its antigen is not known. These sequences were also reported in another study, on T cells of mothers and their children. As that study records: The whole RNA yield was converted to cDNA, roughly 1.5 ug per 15 ul.

The chain uses TRBV7-2 and TRBJ2-5; 8 bases are a match to TRBD2. The sequenced sample was blood. This TCR was sampled from a boy younger than 18 in good health. The CDR3 reads CASSSRLGLEGETQYF. The CDR3 DNA reads TGTGCCAGCAGCTCACGGCTGGGACTAGAAGGAGAGACCCAGTACTTC.